The T cell receptor (beta chain) under discussion was sequenced for a study of T-cell reconstitution after alpha-beta-depleted transplantation in children. This clonotype appeared a few times. Germline V gives CDR1 SGHRS, CDR2 YFSETQ. V gave up 4 bases and J gave up 6 bases, with 8 bases separating them. The CDR3 has 11 residues. Unique molecular identifiers were used in preparing the TCRbeta library. Using its own MiXCR run on the PCR reads, TCRdb lists one record per CDR3 protein. The sample records a few hundred thousand distinct CDR3 sequences, around 19% being singletons. Specimen: PBMCs from the stem cell graft donor, collected from the stem cell graft. This clonotype was obtained from a human donor who donated a stem cell graft to a child with acute lymphoblastic leukemia. This chain uses TRBV5-1 with TRBJ2-7; D might be TRBD1 (6 bases). CDR3 sequence reads: CASSVTGEQYF. As DNA, the CDR3 is TGCGCCAGCAGCGTGACAGGCGAGCAGTACTTC.